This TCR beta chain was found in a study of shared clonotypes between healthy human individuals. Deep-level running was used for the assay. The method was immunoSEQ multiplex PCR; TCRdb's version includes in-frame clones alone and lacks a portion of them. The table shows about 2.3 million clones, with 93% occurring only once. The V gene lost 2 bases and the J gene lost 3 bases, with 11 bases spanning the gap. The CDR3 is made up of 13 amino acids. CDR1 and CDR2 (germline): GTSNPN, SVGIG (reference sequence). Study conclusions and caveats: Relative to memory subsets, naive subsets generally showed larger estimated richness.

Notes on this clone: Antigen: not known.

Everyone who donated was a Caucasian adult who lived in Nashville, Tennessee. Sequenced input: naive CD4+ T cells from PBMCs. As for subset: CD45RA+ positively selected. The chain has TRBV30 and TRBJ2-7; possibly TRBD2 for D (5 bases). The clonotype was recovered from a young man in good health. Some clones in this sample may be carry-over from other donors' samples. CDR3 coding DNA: TGTGCCTGGAGTAAAGGAGAGGGCTACGAGCAGTACTTC. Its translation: CAWSKGEGYEQYF.